This TCR beta chain was observed in a study of T cells in Graves' hyperthyroidism and ophthalmopathy. Study at large: Pretreatment peripheral blood was obtained at initial diagnosis.

The CDR3 length is 12 residues. The V end lost 1 base, the J end lost 5 bases, and 6 bases lay between the germline ends. Per the germline V gene, CDR1 is SEHNR and CDR2 is FQNEAQ (reference sequence). Authors of the study amplified TCR beta CDR3 regions from RNA transcripts. First-round RT-PCR with HTBI primers amplified the TCR CDR3 region. TCRdb used MiXCR to reprocess the multiplex PCR reads, holding one entry per CDR3 protein. This table has 300,000 to 450,000 distinct CDR3 sequences, about a sixth appearing once. Overall study findings and caveats: Peripheral blood also featured most of the thyroid clonotypes expanded above 0.001. Ophthalmopathy was distinguished from stable hyperthyroidism by 13 V-J signatures. The model made its ophthalmopathy prediction, and onset followed a median approximately 6 months later.

In this sample, this clonotype turned up many times. The antigen is undetermined. This chain connects TRBV7-9 to TRBJ2-7; D ambiguous. This TCR came from a middle-aged woman with Graves' ophthalmopathy. What was sequenced was blood. This CDR3 reads CASSLGWNEQYF. The CDR3 region has the DNA TGTGCCAGCAGCTTAGGTTGGAACGAGCAGTACTTC.